This T cell receptor (beta chain) stems from a study of blood T cells in healthy people across ages. Study-level results: Diversity of TCR beta per million T cells declined in a roughly linear way with age.

Worth noting for this clonotype: Its antigen is as yet unknown.

PCR was performed a second time for 7 to 11 cycles using a sample-barcoded 5' primer and a J-beta primer mix. TCRdb recomputed calls from the 5' RACE reads with MiXCR, one row per CDR3 protein. The data contain more than 650,000 distinct CDR3 sequences, 20% to 30% of them seen just once; the ten biggest clones take up 2.5% to 3.5%. CDR1 is SEHNR and CDR2 is FQNEAQ in the germline V gene (reference sequence). Trimming took 10 bases from V and 4 from J; bases not matched to a gene: 9. CDR3 length equals 13 residues. The data were also submitted as part of a second study, on T cells of mothers and their children. Turning to that study: Per child, around 2.9 million TCR beta CDR3 reads were obtained, against over 8.5 million per mother.

Specimen: blood. This chain connects TRBV7-9 to TRBJ1-2; 7 bases are shared with TRBD1. This sequence was found in a boy aged 5-17 years in good health. As DNA, the CDR3 is TGTGCCATCCGCCGACAGGGTGGCTATGGCTACACCTTC. Translation: CAIRRQGGYGYTF.